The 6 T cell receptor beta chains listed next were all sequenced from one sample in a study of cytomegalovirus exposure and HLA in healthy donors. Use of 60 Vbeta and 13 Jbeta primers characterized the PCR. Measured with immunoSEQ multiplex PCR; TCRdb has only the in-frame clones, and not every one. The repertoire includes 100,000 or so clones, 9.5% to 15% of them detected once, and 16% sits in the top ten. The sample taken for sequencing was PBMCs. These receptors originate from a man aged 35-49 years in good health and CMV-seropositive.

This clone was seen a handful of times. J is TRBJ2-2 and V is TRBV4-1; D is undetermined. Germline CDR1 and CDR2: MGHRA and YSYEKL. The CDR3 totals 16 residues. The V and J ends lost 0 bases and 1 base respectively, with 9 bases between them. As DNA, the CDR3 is TGCGCCAGCAGCCAAGACCCCTTACAGAACACCGGGGAGCTGTTTTTT. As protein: CASSQDPLQNTGELFF.

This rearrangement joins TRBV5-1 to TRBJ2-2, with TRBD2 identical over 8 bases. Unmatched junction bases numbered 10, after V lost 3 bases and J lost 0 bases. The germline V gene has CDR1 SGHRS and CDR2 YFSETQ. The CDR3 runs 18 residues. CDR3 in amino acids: CASSSPVGLATNTGELFF. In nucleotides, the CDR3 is TGCGCCAGCAGCTCGCCTGTCGGACTAGCCACGAACACCGGGGAGCTGTTTTTT. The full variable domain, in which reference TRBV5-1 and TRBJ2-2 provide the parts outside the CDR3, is KAGVTQTPRYLIKTRGQQVTLSCSPISGHRSVSWYQQTPGQGLQFLFEYFSETQRNKGNFPGRFSGRQFSNSRSEMNVSTLELGDSALYLCASSSPVGLATNTGELFFGEGSRLTVL.

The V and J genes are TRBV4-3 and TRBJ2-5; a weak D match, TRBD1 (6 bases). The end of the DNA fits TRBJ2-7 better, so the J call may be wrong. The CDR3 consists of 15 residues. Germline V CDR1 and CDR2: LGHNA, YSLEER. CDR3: CASSQYRDTSYEQYF. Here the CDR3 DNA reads TGCGCCAGCAGCCAGTACCGGGACACGTCCTACGAGCAGTACTTC.

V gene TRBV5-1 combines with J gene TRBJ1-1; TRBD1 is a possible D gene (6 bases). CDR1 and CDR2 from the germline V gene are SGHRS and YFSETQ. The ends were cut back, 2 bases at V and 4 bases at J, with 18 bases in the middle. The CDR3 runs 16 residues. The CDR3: CASSFWGLGATTEAFF. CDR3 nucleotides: TGCGCCAGCAGCTTTTGGGGGCTGGGGGCGACCACTGAAGCTTTCTTT.

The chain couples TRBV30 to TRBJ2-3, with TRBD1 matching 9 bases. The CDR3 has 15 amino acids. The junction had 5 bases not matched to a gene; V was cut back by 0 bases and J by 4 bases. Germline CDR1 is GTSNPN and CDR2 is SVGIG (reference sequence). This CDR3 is CAWSVQGAPPDTQYF. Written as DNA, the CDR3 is TGTGCCTGGAGTGTACAGGGGGCCCCCCCAGATACGCAGTATTTT.

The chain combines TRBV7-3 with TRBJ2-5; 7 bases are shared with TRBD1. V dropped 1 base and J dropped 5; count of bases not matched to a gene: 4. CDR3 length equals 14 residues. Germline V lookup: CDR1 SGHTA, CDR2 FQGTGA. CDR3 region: CASSLIGGGETQYF. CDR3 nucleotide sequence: TGTGCCAGCAGCTTAATAGGGGGCGGCGAGACCCAGTACTTC.